The T cell receptor (beta chain) under discussion was sequenced for a study of CD8+CD57+ T cells in acquired aplastic anemia. Profiling of TCR beta VDJ combinations and CDR3 sequences used genomic DNA as template. TCRdb itself ran the reads through MiXCR, one entry per CDR3 protein. The sample contains fewer than 250,000 distinct CDR3 sequences, 40% to 50% of which appear only once. Study outcomes and limitations: Twenty-nine shared CD8+ CDR3s appeared highly expressed within patients' immunodominant clones. Patients and healthy controls showed no significant CD8+ Simpson's diversity difference.

Remarks on this clonotype: Antigen: not known. A much larger clone sits a single nucleotide away, making a read error possible. The final CDR3 position lacks the conserved phenylalanine or tryptophan, pointing to a likely read error.

The CDR3 totals 16 residues. J was trimmed by 3 bases and V by 0 bases; bases with no gene match: 6. The germline gives CDR1 SGHRS, CDR2 YFSETQ. Sequenced patients had shown CD8+CD57+ cell expansion by flow cytometry. With no exception, the patients had severe acquired aplastic anemia. There was no therapy given to any patient before the blood sampling took place. The J gene is TRBJ2-3, the V gene TRBV5-1; 8 bases agree with TRBD2. Material: sorted CD4+, CD8+, or CD8+CD57+ T cells (not recorded which) from PBMCs. This clonotype was obtained from a human donor with aplastic anemia. CDR3 in amino acids: CASSLGSAGGTDTQYS. The DNA for the CDR3 is TGCGCCAGCAGCTTGGGTTCGGCGGGGGGTACAGATACGCAGTATTCT.